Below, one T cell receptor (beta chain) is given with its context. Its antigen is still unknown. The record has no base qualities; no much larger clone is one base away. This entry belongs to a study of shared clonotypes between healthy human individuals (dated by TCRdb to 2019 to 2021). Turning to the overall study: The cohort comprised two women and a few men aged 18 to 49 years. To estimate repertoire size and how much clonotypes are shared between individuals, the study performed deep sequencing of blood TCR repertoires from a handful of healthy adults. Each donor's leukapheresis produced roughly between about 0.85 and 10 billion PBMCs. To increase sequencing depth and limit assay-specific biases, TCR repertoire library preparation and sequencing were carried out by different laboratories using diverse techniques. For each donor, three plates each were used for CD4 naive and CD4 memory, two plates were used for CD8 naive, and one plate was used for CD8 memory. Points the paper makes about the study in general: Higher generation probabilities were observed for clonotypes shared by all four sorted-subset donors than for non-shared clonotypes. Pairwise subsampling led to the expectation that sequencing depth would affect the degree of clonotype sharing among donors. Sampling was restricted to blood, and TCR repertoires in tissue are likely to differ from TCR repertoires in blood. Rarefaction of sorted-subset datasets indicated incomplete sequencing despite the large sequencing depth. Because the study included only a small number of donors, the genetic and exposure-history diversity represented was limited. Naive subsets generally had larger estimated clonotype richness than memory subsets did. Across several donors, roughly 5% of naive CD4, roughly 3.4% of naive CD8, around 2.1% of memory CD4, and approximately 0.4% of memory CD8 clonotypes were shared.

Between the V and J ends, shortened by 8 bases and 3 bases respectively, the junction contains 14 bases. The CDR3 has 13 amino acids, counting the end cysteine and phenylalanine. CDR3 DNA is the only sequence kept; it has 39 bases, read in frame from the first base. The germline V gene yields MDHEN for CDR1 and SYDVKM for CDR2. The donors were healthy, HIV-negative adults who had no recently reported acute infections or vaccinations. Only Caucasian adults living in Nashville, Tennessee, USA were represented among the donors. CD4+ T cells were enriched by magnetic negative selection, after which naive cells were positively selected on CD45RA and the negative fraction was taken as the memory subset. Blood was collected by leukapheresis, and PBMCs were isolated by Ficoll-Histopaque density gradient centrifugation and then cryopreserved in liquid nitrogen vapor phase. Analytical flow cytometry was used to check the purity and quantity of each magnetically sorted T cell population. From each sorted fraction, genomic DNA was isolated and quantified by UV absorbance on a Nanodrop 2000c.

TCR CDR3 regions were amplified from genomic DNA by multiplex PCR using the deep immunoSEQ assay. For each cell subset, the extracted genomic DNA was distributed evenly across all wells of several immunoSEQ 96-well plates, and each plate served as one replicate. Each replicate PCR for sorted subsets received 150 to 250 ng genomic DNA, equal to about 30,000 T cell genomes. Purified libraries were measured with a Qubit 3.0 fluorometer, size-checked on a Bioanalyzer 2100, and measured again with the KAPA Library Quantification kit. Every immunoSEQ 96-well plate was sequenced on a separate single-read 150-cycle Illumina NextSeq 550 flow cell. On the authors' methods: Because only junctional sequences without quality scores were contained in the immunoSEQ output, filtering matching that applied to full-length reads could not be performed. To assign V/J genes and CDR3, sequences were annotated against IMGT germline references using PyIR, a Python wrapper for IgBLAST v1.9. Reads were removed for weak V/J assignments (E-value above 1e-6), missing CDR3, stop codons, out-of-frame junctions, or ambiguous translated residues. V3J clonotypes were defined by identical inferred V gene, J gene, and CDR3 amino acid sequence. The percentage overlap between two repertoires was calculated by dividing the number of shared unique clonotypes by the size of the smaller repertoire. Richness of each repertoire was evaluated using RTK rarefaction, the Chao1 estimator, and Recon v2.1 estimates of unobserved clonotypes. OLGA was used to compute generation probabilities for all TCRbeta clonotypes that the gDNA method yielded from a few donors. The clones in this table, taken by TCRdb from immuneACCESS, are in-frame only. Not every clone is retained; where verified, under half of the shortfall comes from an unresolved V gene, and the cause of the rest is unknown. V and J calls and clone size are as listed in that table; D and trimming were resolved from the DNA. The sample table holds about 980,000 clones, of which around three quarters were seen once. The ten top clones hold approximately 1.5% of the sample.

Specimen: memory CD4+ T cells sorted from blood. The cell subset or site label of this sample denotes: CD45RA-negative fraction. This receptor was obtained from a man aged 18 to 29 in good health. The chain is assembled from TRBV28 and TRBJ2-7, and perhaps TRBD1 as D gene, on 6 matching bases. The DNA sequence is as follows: TGTGCCAGCTCTTCAGGGGTCTACTACGAGCAGTACTTC. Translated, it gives CASSSGVYYEQYF.